This TCR beta chain was documented in a study of a mutant IDH1 vaccine in newly diagnosed glioma. On the study more broadly: Treatment recipients were approximately 60% male and around 40% female, and their mean age was around 37 years.

In the case of this clone: What it binds is unknown.

Time point in this sample: week 47, end of study. Vaccine doses each comprised 300 ug of mutant IDH1 20-mer peptide, with topical imiquimod. Per the germline V gene, CDR1 is SGHRS and CDR2 is YFSETQ. With 5 bases removed from V and 0 bases from J, the gap between germline ends came to 4 bases. This CDR3 is 12 amino acids long. The data were produced by immunoSEQ multiplex PCR, yet TCRdb's version contains in-frame clones alone and is incomplete. The repertoire holds around 30,000 clones, with about nine tenths as singletons. Study findings and constraints: Pseudoprogression looked unconnected to shifts in top peripheral T cell clonotypes.

The TCR originated in a middle-aged man with glioma. J is TRBJ2-3 and V is TRBV5-1; D unresolved. Material: PBMCs, obtained from a glioma patient whose treatment included an IDH1 peptide vaccine. CDR3 in amino acids: CASRPSTDTQYF. For the CDR3, the DNA is TGCGCCAGCAGACCTAGCACAGATACGCAGTATTTT.